This is a list of T cell receptor beta chains from one sample in a study of blood T cell repertoires in COVID-19. Clones were read by immunoSEQ multiplex PCR, and TCRdb kept only the in-frame ones, dropping some. This table holds 150,000 or so clones, around 90% found once. The sample consisted of peripheral blood. The source is a man aged 55 to 69 with active or convalescent COVID-19. CDR3s include the opening cysteine and the closing phenylalanine or tryptophan. A D gene is named only where the DNA matches it firmly. Size values are once, few and many counts, or a class for expanded clones, and some rows have none.

d_gene	v_gene	abundance	j_gene	CDR3nt	CDR3aa
.	TRBV2	few	TRBJ2-7	TGTGCCAGCAGTGTGGGGCAGGGAACACACGAGCAGTACTTC	CASSVGQGTHEQYF
.	TRBV5-1	.	TRBJ1-1	TGCGCCAGCAGCTTGGGACATTCGAACACTGAAGCTTTCTTT	CASSLGHSNTEAFF
.	TRBV18	.	TRBJ2-6	TGTGCCAGCTCACCCCAGGAGGACTCTGGGGCCAACGTCCTGACTTTC	CASSPQEDSGANVLTF
.	TRBV10-3	once	TRBJ2-1	TGTGCCATCAGTCCCCGGAATGAGCAGTTCTTC	CAISPRNEQFF
TRBD2	TRBV4-1	.	TRBJ2-7	TGCGCCAGCAGCCGAGGGAGCGCTAGCGGAAGCTCCTACGAGCAGTACTTC	CASSRGSASGSSYEQYF
TRBD1	TRBV29-1	.	TRBJ1-6	TGCAGCGTTGGGGACAGGGGAAACTCACCCCTCCACTTT	CSVGDRGNSPLHF
.	TRBV5-6	.	TRBJ1-1	TGTGCCAGCAGCTTGCTCTCCGGGGTGTGGGGCACTGAAGCTTTCTTT	CASSLLSGVWGTEAFF
TRBD2	TRBV5-4	.	TRBJ2-3	TGTGCCAGCAGCTTGCCAGCGGGGGGACCAGATACGCAGTATTTT	CASSLPAGGPDTQYF
.	TRBV7-2	few	TRBJ1-1	TGTGCCAGCAGCTTAGGATGGGGGCCCTCGAACACTGAAGCTTTCTTT	CASSLGWGPSNTEAFF
TRBD2	TRBV7-2	.	TRBJ2-1	TGTGCCAGCAGCTACTCCGGGACTAGCGGGAGGAGTAATGAGCAGTTCTTC	CASSYSGTSGRSNEQFF
TRBD1	TRBV5-1	.	TRBJ2-2	TGCGCCAGCAGCCCACAGGGGGCCGGGGAGCTGTTTTTT	CASSPQGAGELFF
TRBD2	TRBV23-1	.	TRBJ2-1	TGCGCCAGCAGTCTGCGGGAGTCAAATGAGCAGTTCTTC	CASSLRESNEQFF
TRBD1	TRBV3-1/TRBV3-2	.	TRBJ2-3	TGTGCCAGCAGCCAACACGACAGGGGGCCAGATACGCAGTATTTT	CASSQHDRGPDTQYF
.	TRBV2	.	TRBJ2-1	TGTGCCAGCAAGTGGGGCAGAACCTACAATGAGCAGTTCTTC	CASKWGRTYNEQFF
.	TRBV7-2	once	TRBJ1-1	TGTGCCAGCAGCGAGGGTCCGAACACTGAAGCTTTCTTT	CASSEGPNTEAFF
TRBD2	TRBV10-3	.	TRBJ2-1	TGTGCCACTGGACTAGCGGGGTCCAATGAGCAGTTCTTC	CATGLAGSNEQFF
.	TRBV6-5	once	TRBJ2-7	TGTGCCTGGACGGGGTTCTCCTACGAGCAGTACTTC	CAWTGFSYEQYF
.	TRBV10-3	.	TRBJ1-5	TGTGCCATCAGTGAGAGGGGAACACAGCCCCAGCATTTT	CAISERGTQPQHF
.	TRBV19	.	TRBJ1-5	TGTGCCAGTAGTAACCGGAGGGCAGGCGATTATAGCAATCAGCCCCAGCATTTT	CASSNRRAGDYSNQPQHF
.	TRBV10-3	once	TRBJ2-7	TGTGCCATCGGTTCCCCAGGAACCTACGAGCAGTACTTC	CAIGSPGTYEQYF
.	TRBV7-9	.	TRBJ2-7	TGTGCCAGCAGCTTAGGACAGGTAGGGGAGCAGTACTTC	CASSLGQVGEQYF
TRBD1	TRBV3-1/TRBV3-2	.	TRBJ1-2	TGTGCCAGCAGCCAAGTGGACAGGGCTCGCAAAAACTATGGCTACACCTTC	CASSQVDRARKNYGYTF
TRBD1	TRBV12-3/TRBV12-4	.	TRBJ1-1	TGTGTCAGCAGTTTAACAGGGGGAACTGAAGCTTTCTTT	CVSSLTGGTEAFF
TRBD2	TRBV10-1	.	TRBJ2-5	TGCGCCAGCAGTGAGTCGACGGCGGGAGTAGAGACCCAGTACTTC	CASSESTAGVETQYF
.	TRBV19	.	TRBJ1-4	TGTGCCAGTAGTGTGACAGTAACTAATGAAAAACTGTTTTTT	CASSVTVTNEKLFF
TRBD1	TRBV9	.	TRBJ1-4	TGTGCCAGCAGCCCCCACCCGACAGGGGAGGGTTTTTACGAAAAACTGTTTTTT	CASSPHPTGEGFYEKLFF
TRBD2	TRBV5-1	.	TRBJ2-5	TGCGCCAGCAGCTTGGTCCCTAGCGGGGGGACCCAAGAGACCCAGTACTTC	CASSLVPSGGTQETQYF
.	TRBV5-5	.	TRBJ2-7	TGTGCCAGCAGCTCTAGGAGGGAATGGTACGAGCAGTACTTC	CASSSRREWYEQYF
TRBD2	TRBV19	.	TRBJ2-3	TGTGCCAGTAAACTACTAGCGGGAGGCACAGATACGCAGTATTTT	CASKLLAGGTDTQYF
.	TRBV19	.	TRBJ1-4	TGTGCCAGTAAAGTTAGGGGGTCAACTAATGAAAAACTGTTTTTT	CASKVRGSTNEKLFF
TRBD1	TRBV18	.	TRBJ1-1	TGTGCCAGCTCACCGGACAGGGCGAACACTGAAGCTTTCTTT	CASSPDRANTEAFF
TRBD2	TRBV19	.	TRBJ2-3	TGTGCCAGTACCTTACTAGCGGGAAGGGGCACAGATACGCAGTATTTT	CASTLLAGRGTDTQYF
TRBD1	TRBV5-1	.	TRBJ1-1	TGCGCCAGCAGCCCTAGACCCACAGGGGAATCCACTGAAGCTTTCTTT	CASSPRPTGESTEAFF
.	TRBV2	.	TRBJ2-7	TGTGCCAGCAAAGAGGGGGATTTGTACGAGCAGTACTTC	CASKEGDLYEQYF
TRBD1	TRBV7-8	.	TRBJ1-1	TGTGCCAGCAGCTTAGTCTCCAGACCTGTTACAGGGGTCGGAATGAACACTGAAGCTTTCTTT	CASSLVSRPVTGVGMNTEAFF
TRBD2	TRBV19	.	TRBJ2-1	TGTGCCAGTAGTATTGTACTAGTGGGAGGGAATGAGCAGTTCTTC	CASSIVLVGGNEQFF
TRBD1	TRBV9	.	TRBJ1-1	TGTGCCAGCAGCCCAAATCCCGGGACAGGGGGCTATGAAGCTTTCTTT	CASSPNPGTGGYEAFF
TRBD1	TRBV9	.	TRBJ1-6	TGTGCCAGCAGCGTTCACCGGGACAGTCATAATTCACCCCTCCACTTT	CASSVHRDSHNSPLHF
.	TRBV9	once	TRBJ1-6	TGTGCCAGCAGCGTAGGAGTCGTCCCGAGGGCGGGGTTGGGTAATTCACCCCTCCACTTT	CASSVGVVPRAGLGNSPLHF
TRBD2	TRBV18	.	TRBJ2-1	TGTGCCAGCTCACTACAAAGGACTAGCGGGACCTACAATGAGCAGTTCTTC	CASSLQRTSGTYNEQFF
TRBD1	TRBV3-1/TRBV3-2	once	TRBJ1-4	TGTGCCAGCAGCCAAGATCAGGTACCGACAGGGGTCATATTTAATGAAAAACTGTTTTTT	CASSQDQVPTGVIFNEKLFF
.	TRBV3-1/TRBV3-2	.	TRBJ2-2	TGTGCCAGCAGCCACAGGGCGAACACCGGGGAGCTGTTTTTT	CASSHRANTGELFF
.	TRBV7-9	once	TRBJ2-1	TGTGCCAGCAGCCGACCGGCGGGTGAAGAGTTCTTC	CASSRPAGEEFF
.	TRBV2	.	TRBJ1-1	TGTGCCAGCAGAGAACAGGGCACCACTGAAGCTTTCTTT	CASREQGTTEAFF
.	TRBV7-9	.	TRBJ2-7	TGTGCCAGCAGCGTCATACAGGGTAGGAACGAGCAGTACTTC	CASSVIQGRNEQYF
TRBD1	TRBV3-1/TRBV3-2	once	TRBJ1-1	TGTGCCAGCAGCCAAGATCTAGGGACAGGGAACACTGAAGCTTTCTTT	CASSQDLGTGNTEAFF
TRBD2	TRBV11-2	.	TRBJ2-7	TGTGCCAGCAGCCCTCTAGCGGGGTTTACCTACGAGCAGTACTTC	CASSPLAGFTYEQYF
TRBD1	TRBV5-6	.	TRBJ1-2	TGTGCCAGCAGCTCGGGACAGGGGCTTAACTATGGCTACACCTTC	CASSSGQGLNYGYTF
.	TRBV7-6	.	TRBJ2-7	TGTGCCAGCAGCTCCCACTCCTACGAGCAGTACTTC	CASSSHSYEQYF